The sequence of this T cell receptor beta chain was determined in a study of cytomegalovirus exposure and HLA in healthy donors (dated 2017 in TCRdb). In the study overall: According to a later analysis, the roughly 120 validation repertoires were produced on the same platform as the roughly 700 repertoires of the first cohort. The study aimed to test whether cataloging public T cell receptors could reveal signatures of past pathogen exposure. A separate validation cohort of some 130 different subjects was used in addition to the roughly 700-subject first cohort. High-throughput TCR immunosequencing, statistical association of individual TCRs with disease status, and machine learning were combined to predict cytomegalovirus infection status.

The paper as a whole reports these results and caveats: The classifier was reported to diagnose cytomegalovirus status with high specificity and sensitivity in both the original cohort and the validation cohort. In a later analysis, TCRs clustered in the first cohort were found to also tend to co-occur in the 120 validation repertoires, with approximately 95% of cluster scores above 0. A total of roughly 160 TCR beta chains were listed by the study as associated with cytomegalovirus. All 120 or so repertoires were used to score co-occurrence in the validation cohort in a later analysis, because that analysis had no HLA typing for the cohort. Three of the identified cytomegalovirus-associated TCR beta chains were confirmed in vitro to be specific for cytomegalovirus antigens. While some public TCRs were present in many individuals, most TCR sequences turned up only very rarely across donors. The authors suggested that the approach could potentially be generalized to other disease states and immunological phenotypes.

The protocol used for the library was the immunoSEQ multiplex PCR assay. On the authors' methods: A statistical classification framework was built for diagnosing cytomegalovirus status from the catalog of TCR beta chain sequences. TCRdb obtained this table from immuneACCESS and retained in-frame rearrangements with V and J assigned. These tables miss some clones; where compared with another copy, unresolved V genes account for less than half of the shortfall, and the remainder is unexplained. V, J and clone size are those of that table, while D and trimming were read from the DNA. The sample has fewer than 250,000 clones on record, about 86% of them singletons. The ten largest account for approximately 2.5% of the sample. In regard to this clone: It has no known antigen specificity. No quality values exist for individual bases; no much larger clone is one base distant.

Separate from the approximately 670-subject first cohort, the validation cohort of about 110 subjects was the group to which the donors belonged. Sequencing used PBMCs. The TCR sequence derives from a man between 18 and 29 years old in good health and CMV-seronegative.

The DNA sequence is as follows: TGCGCCAGTAGCGGGACGGTATTGGAGACCCAGTACTTC. Protein translation: CASSGTVLETQYF. This chain joins TRBV10-2 to TRBJ2-5, and 8 bases in between align with TRBD2. Trimming accounts for 9 bases at V and 5 bases at J, while the number of junction bases matched to no gene is 8. The CDR3 holds 13 amino acids from the cysteine to the phenylalanine. Only the CDR3 part of the read is kept: 39 bases, read in frame from the first base. Looking up the germline V gene yields CDR1 WSHSY and CDR2 SAAADI.